This paragraph covers one T cell receptor beta chain sequence. Its antigen is unidentified. The protocol was immunoSEQ multiplex PCR, while the TCRdb copy is restricted to in-frame clones and leaves out a portion. The table records fewer than 100,000 clones, about 85% of them present only once. Germline loops: CDR1 SNHLY, CDR2 FYNNEI. The CDR3 runs 12 residues. V lost 5 bases, J lost 16 bases, and 15 bases lay in between. The data originate from a study of T cell responses to AZD1222 COVID-19 vaccine. Study results and limitations: The study identified only five to seven AZD1222 recipients as seropositive at baseline. Targeting of unmutated variant regions was reportedly seen in nearly half of spike-specific TCRs. Donors were largely white British and mainly female; clonal diversity was possibly underestimated. Increases in Spike-specific TCR breadth and depth were seen after two AZD1222 doses.

J is TRBJ1-6 and V is TRBV2; perhaps TRBD1 as D (5 bases). The sequencing here drew on peripheral blood, taken on day 0 of AZD1222 vaccination. This clonotype originated in an adult in good health. The CDR3 bases are TGTGCCAGCAGTTTCGGGGGGGTACCTCTCCACTTT. Amino acid sequence: CASSFGGVPLHF.